This passage covers 23 T cell receptor beta chains from one sample sequenced in a study of shared clonotypes between healthy human individuals. Naive CD8 populations comprised CD45RO-negative cells positively selected for CCR7, excluding terminally differentiated effector memory CD45RA+ cells. Assay: immunoSEQ multiplex PCR; the TCRdb copy retains only in-frame clones and omits some. This table holds hundreds of thousands of clones, 85% to 95% found once. Sequenced material: naive CD8+ T cells sorted from blood. The receptors here all came from a woman aged 25 to 39 in good health.

The CDR3 coding sequence is TGTGCCAGCCGGGACCCGAAATACGAGCAGTACTTC. Translated: CASRDPKYEQYF. V usage is TRBV28 and J usage is TRBJ2-7; D tentatively fits TRBD1 or TRBD2 (5 bases each). Germline assignment: CDR1 MDHEN and CDR2 SYDVKM. V was pared by 8 bases and J by 4 bases, with 12 bases between. The CDR3 runs to 12 residues.

The chain carries TRBV29-1 and TRBJ2-1; 8 bases are a match to TRBD2. The CDR3 totals 17 residues. The junction had 20 bases not matched to a gene; V was cut back by 7 bases and J by 6 bases. From germline, CDR1 is SQVTM and CDR2 ANQGSEA. For the CDR3, the DNA is TGCAGCGGGATCTTAGCGGGACCCAGCAGCCCCTTCAATGAGCAGTTCTTC. Its translation: CSGILAGPSSPFNEQFF.

This sequence joins TRBV4-1 and TRBJ2-5; D unresolved. The CDR3 runs to 13 residues. CDR1 and CDR2 (germline): MGHRA, YSYEKL. V gave up 2 bases and J gave up 5 bases, with 9 bases separating them. The CDR3 protein is CASSQFLRETQYF. CDR3 coding DNA: TGCGCCAGCAGCCAATTTCTACGGGAGACCCAGTACTTC.

This clone was recorded a few times. V is TRBV20-1 and J is TRBJ1-1; D uncertain. The CDR3 loop spans 10 amino acids. The V gene's germline CDR1 is DFQATT and CDR2 SNEGSKA (reference sequence). Trimming stripped 5 bases from V and 10 bases from J, with 11 bases between. CDR3 protein: CSARESTAFF. The CDR3 DNA reads TGCAGTGCTCGCGAGAGTACAGCTTTCTTT.

This sequence joins TRBV25-1 and TRBJ2-3; D tentatively fits TRBD1 or TRBD2 (5 bases each). Germline assignment: CDR1 MGHDK and CDR2 SYGVNS. The length of the CDR3 is 15 residues. The V and J ends lost 2 bases and 2 bases respectively, with 11 bases between them. The CDR3 loop is CASSEMRGNTDTQYF. As DNA, the CDR3 is TGTGCCAGCAGTGAAATGAGGGGAAACACAGATACGCAGTATTTT. Together with reference TRBV25-1 and TRBJ2-3, the CDR3 gives the full variable domain: EADIYQTPRYLVIGTGKKITLECSQTMGHDKMYWYQQDPGMELHLIHYSYGVNSTEKGDLSSESTVSRIRTEHFPLTLESARPSHTSQYLCASSEMRGNTDTQYFGPGTRLTVL.

The chain links TRBV28 to TRBJ2-1; the match to TRBD2 covers 9 bases. Germline V gives CDR1 MDHEN, CDR2 SYDVKM. The CDR3 extends over 16 amino acids. J gave up 9 bases and V 6 bases, and 15 bases lay outside the gene matches. This CDR3 reads CASRATLSGSTGEQFF. CDR3 sequence (DNA): TGTGCCAGCAGAGCCACGCTTAGCGGGAGCACGGGTGAGCAGTTCTTC.

This clone has just one count. The CDR3 reads CAISAGGTEAFF. CDR3 coding DNA: TGTGCCATCTCTGCAGGGGGGACTGAAGCTTTCTTT. This chain links TRBV10-3 with TRBJ1-1; TRBD1 agrees at 7 bases. CDR3 length equals 12 residues. CDR1 and CDR2 (germline): ENHRY, SYGVKD. J lost 5 bases, V lost 8 bases, and 5 bases had no gene match.

The J gene is TRBJ1-2, the V gene TRBV7-6; TRBD1 might be the D (6 bases). Between the trimmed V and J ends, which lost 1 base and 8 bases, there was a span of 14 bases. This CDR3 has 14 amino acids. Germline CDR1 SGHVS, CDR2 FNYEAQ. CDR3 sequence: CASSLVATGGGYTF. The CDR3 DNA sequence: TGTGCCAGCAGCTTAGTTGCGACAGGAGGCGGCTACACCTTC.

The count of this clone is one. A much more abundant neighbour one base away suggests this may be a read error. This CDR3 is also generated by other DNA sequences in the sample. The chain uses TRBV5-6 and TRBJ2-7; no reliable D call. The CDR3 runs to 11 residues. Germline loops: CDR1 SGHDT, CDR2 YYEEEE. Trimming pared 3 bases from V and 2 bases from J, leaving 3 bases between. CDR3 protein: CASSSAYEQYF. The DNA of the CDR3 is TGTGCCAGCAGCTCGGCCTACGAGCAGTACTTC.

The chain is built from TRBV9 and TRBJ2-5, with TRBD2 identical over 10 bases. V lost 3 bases and J lost 2; bases outside the gene matches: 4. The CDR3 length is 15 residues. Germline V gene sequence: CDR1 SGDLS, CDR2 YYNGEE. CDR3 DNA sequence: TGTGCCAGCAGCGCGAGGACTAGCGGACAAGAGACCCAGTACTTC. Protein sequence: CASSARTSGQETQYF.

J is TRBJ2-6 and V is TRBV2; tentatively, D is TRBD2 (5 bases). V shed 6 bases and J shed 0 bases, with 9 bases lying between them. This CDR3 spans 15 amino acids. The germline gives CDR1 SNHLY, CDR2 FYNNEI. Written as DNA, the CDR3 is TGTGCCAGCAGGGAGGACGGCTCTGGGGCCAACGTCCTGACTTTC. Encoded protein: CASREDGSGANVLTF. The entire variable domain, with the rest obtained from reference TRBV2 and TRBJ2-6, is as follows: EPEVTQTPSHQVTQMGQEVILRCVPISNHLYFYWYRQILGQKVEFLVSFYNNEISEKSEIFDDQFSVERPDGSNFTLKIRSTKLEDSAMYFCASREDGSGANVLTFGAGSRLTVL.

The chain has TRBV28 and TRBJ2-7; D is undetermined. Germline V CDR1 and CDR2: MDHEN, SYDVKM. The CDR3 covers 16 residues. Between the trimmed V and J ends, which lost 3 bases and 0 bases, there was a span of 15 bases. As DNA, the CDR3 is TGTGCCAGCAGTTTCAAACCCGGACGGAGCTCCTACGAGCAGTACTTC. The encoded protein is CASSFKPGRSSYEQYF.

Comments on this clone: The same CDR3 can be traced to other DNA sequences in this sample. The V gene is TRBV27, the J gene TRBJ2-3, with D perhaps matching TRBD1 or TRBD2 (5 bases each). This CDR3 comprises 15 residues. Germline V lookup: CDR1 MNHEY, CDR2 SMNVEV (reference sequence). With 6 bases removed from V and 0 bases from J, the gap between germline ends came to 13 bases. CDR3 sequence reads: CASSPGTASTDTQYF. The CDR3, as DNA: TGTGCCAGCAGCCCCGGGACCGCTAGCACAGATACGCAGTATTTT.

The chain links TRBV7-8 to TRBJ1-5; D remains unclear. The CDR3 is 13 residues long. The V gene's germline CDR1 is SGHVS and CDR2 FQNEAQ. The germline V and J ends were trimmed by 6 bases and 2 bases, with 8 bases remaining between them. The CDR3 here is CASSFLGNQPQHF. The DNA of the CDR3 is TGTGCCAGCAGTTTCCTCGGCAATCAGCCCCAGCATTTT.

The chain has TRBV13 and TRBJ2-1, with TRBD2 matching over 10 bases. Unmatched junction bases numbered 4, after V lost 5 bases and J lost 6 bases. In germline, CDR1 is PRHDT, CDR2 FYEKMQ (reference sequence). The CDR3 is 14 residues long. The CDR3 loop reads CASSQGLAFNEQFF. Here the CDR3 DNA reads TGTGCCAGCAGCCAGGGACTAGCGTTCAATGAGCAGTTCTTC.

V and J are TRBV28 and TRBJ2-5; the D is unclear. CDR1 and CDR2 from the germline V gene are MDHEN and SYDVKM. V dropped 3 bases and J dropped 5 bases, with 16 bases sitting between them. The CDR3 runs to 15 residues. In nucleotides, the CDR3 is TGTGCCAGCAGTTTTGAGAGGAGTGGTAGGGAGACCCAGTACTTC. This codes for CASSFERSGRETQYF.

Worth noting for this clone: Other DNA sequences in this sample translate to the same CDR3. The V and J genes are TRBV9 and TRBJ2-1; no clear D gene. Between the trimmed V and J ends, which lost 0 bases and 5 bases, there was a span of 9 bases. Germline CDR1 and CDR2: SGDLS and YYNGEE. The CDR3 length is 14 residues. The CDR3 sequence is CASSVEDLNNEQFF. The DNA of the CDR3 is TGTGCCAGCAGCGTAGAGGACCTCAACAATGAGCAGTTCTTC.

This clone was seen only a few times. The gene calls are TRBV19 and TRBJ1-4, with unresolved D. The CDR3 sequence is 13 residues long. V dropped 4 bases and J dropped 5 bases, with 8 bases sitting between them. Germline V gene data show CDR1 as LNHDA and CDR2 as SQIVND (reference sequence). CDR3 in DNA: TGTGCCAGTAGTACTTGGGAAAATGAAAAACTGTTTTTT. Translating it yields CASSTWENEKLFF.

The chain uses TRBV4-1 and TRBJ1-1; the D is unclear. V was pared by 0 bases and J by 8 bases, with 16 bases between. CDR1 MGHRA and CDR2 YSYEKL come from the germline V gene. The CDR3 has 15 amino acids. This CDR3 reads CASSQDLRLTPEAFF. The CDR3 coding sequence is TGCGCCAGCAGCCAAGATCTACGGCTTACACCCGAAGCTTTCTTT.

The chain uses TRBV6-5 and TRBJ1-1; D is perhaps TRBD1 (5 bases). The CDR3 totals 13 residues. V lost 5 bases and J 1 base, leaving 8 bases between the germline ends. Germline CDR1 and CDR2: MNHEY and SVGAGI. The CDR3, as DNA: TGTGCCAGCAGTGTCGACAGGAACACTGAAGCTTTCTTT. Translating it yields CASSVDRNTEAFF.

This sequence joins TRBV5-4 and TRBJ2-7, with a tentative D call TRBD1 (6 bases). This CDR3 is built from 15 residues. The germline gives CDR1 SGHNT, CDR2 YYREEE (reference sequence). Trimming took 4 bases from V and 2 from J, leaving 16 bases between them. The CDR3, as DNA: TGTGCCAGCAGCCTGGGGTCAGGGGTTCCCTACGAGCAGTACTTC. It translates to CASSLGSGVPYEQYF.

This clone has only one observation. This chain connects TRBV29-1 to TRBJ2-1; a weak D match, TRBD1 (6 bases). This CDR3 contains 12 residues. The germline gives CDR1 SQVTM, CDR2 ANQGSEA. V was pared by 3 bases and J by 12 bases, with 15 bases between. The chain's CDR3 is CSVDRQVGMQFF. CDR3 in DNA: TGCAGCGTTGACCGACAGGTCGGTATGCAGTTCTTC.

V gene TRBV11-2 combines with J gene TRBJ2-3; unclear D gene. Germline assignment: CDR1 SGHAT and CDR2 FQNNGV. The CDR3 runs 14 residues. V was clipped by 3 bases and J by 2 bases, with 9 bases between them. The CDR3 spells CASSFVFTTDTQYF. Written as DNA, the CDR3 is TGTGCCAGCAGCTTTGTATTCACCACAGATACGCAGTATTTT.